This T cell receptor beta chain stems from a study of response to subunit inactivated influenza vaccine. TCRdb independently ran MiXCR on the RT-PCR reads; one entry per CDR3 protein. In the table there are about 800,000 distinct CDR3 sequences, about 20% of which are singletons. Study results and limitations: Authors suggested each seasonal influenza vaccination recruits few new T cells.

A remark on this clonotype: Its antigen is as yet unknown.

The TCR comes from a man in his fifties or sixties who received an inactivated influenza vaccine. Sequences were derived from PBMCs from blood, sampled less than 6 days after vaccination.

CDR3 nucleotides: TGCGCCAGCAGCCAAATGGTGGATACGCAGTATTTT. It specifies CASSQMVDTQYF. The gene calls are TRBV4-1 and TRBJ2-3; D call uncertain. This CDR3 contains 12 residues. Trimming cost V 2 bases and J 6 bases, with 6 bases left between them. Germline V gene data show CDR1 as MGHRA and CDR2 as YSYEKL.